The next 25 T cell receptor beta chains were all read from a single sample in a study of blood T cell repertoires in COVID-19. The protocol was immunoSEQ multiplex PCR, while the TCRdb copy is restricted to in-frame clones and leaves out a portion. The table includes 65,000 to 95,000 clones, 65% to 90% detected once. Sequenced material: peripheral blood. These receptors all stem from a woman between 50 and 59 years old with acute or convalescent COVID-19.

CDR3 bases: TGCGCCAGCAGCTCGACAGGGGCCTCGGGGCCAAGCAATGAGCAGTTCTTC. Protein: CASSSTGASGPSNEQFF. V and J are TRBV5-1 and TRBJ2-1, with 8 nucleotides matching TRBD1. This CDR3 is 17 amino acids long. Germline V gives CDR1 SGHRS, CDR2 YFSETQ. J lost 6 bases, V lost 3 bases, and 14 bases had no gene match.

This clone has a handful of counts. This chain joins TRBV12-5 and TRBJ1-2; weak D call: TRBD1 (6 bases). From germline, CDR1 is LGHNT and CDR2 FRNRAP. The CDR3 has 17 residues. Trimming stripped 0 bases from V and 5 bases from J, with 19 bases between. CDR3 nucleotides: TGTGCTAGTGGTTTGGTGGTCTCCAGGGGCAGATGGTATGGCTACACCTTC. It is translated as CASGLVVSRGRWYGYTF.

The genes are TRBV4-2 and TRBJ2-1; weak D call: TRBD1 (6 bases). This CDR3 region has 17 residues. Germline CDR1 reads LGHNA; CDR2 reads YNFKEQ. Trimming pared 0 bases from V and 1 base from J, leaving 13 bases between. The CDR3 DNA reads TGTGCCAGCAGCCAAGATATCCCAGGGGCGTCCTACAATGAGCAGTTCTTC. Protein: CASSQDIPGASYNEQFF.

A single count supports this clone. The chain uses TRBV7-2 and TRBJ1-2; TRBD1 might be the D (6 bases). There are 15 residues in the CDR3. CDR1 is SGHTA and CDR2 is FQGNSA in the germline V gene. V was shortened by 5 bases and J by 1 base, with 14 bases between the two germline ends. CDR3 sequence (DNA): TGTGCCAGCAGCCGGGGGGCCGATAATAACTATGGCTACACCTTC. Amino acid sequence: CASSRGADNNYGYTF.

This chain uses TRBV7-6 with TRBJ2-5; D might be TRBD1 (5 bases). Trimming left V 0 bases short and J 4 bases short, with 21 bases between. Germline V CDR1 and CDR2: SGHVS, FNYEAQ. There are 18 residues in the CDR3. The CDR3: CASSLAVGRANRGETQYF. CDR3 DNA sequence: TGTGCCAGCAGCTTAGCGGTGGGCAGGGCGAACCGAGGAGAGACCCAGTACTTC.

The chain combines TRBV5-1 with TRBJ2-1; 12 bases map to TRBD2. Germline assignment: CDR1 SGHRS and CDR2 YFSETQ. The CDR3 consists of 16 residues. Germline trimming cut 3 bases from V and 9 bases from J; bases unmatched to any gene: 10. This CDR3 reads CASSSVTSGSSIEQFF. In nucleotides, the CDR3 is TGCGCCAGCAGCTCCGTGACTAGCGGGAGTTCTATTGAGCAGTTCTTC.

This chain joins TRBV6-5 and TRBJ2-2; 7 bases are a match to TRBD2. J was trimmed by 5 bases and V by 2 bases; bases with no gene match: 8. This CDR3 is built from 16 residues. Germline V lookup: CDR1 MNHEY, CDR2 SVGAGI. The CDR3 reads CASSYAGGIETGELFF. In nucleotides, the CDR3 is TGTGCCAGCAGTTACGCCGGGGGGATCGAAACCGGGGAGCTGTTTTTT.

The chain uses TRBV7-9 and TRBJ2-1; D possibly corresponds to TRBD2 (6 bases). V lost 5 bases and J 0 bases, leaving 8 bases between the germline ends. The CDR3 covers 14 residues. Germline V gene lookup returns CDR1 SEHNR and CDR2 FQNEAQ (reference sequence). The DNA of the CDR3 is TGTGCCAGCAGCGGGGACTTCTCCTACAATGAGCAGTTCTTC. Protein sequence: CASSGDFSYNEQFF.

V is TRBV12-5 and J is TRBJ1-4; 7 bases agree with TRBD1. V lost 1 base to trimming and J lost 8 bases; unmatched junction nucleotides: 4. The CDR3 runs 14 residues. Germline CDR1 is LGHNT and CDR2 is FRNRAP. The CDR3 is CASGLGRQGEKLFF. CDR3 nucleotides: TGTGCTAGTGGTTTGGGTAGACAGGGAGAAAAACTGTTTTTT.

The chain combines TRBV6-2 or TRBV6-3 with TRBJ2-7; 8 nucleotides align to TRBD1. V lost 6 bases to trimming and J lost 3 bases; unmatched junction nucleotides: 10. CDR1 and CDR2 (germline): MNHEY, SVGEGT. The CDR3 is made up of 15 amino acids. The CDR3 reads CASSPIRGRFYEQYF. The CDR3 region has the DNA TGTGCCAGCAGCCCTATCAGGGGGCGATTCTACGAGCAGTACTTC.

The CDR3 nucleotides read TGTGCCAGCACCCGGGAGGGGGCCACAGGAGAGACCCAGTACTTC. Translating it yields CASTREGATGETQYF. This chain connects TRBV5-5 to TRBJ2-5; D is possibly TRBD2 (8 bases). V lost 6 bases and J 4 bases, leaving 19 bases between the germline ends. CDR1 SGHKS and CDR2 YYEKEE come from the germline V gene (reference sequence). The CDR3 spans 15 residues.

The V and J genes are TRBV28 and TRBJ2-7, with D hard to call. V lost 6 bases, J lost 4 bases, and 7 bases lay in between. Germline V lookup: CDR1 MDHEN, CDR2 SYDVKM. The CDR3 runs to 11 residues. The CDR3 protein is CASRKLYEQYF. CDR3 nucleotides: TGTGCCAGCAGGAAACTATACGAGCAGTACTTC.

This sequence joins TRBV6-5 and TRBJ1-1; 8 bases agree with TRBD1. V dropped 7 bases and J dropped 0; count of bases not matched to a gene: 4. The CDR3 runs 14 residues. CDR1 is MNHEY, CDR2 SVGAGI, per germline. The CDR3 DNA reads TGTGCCAGCACCCGGACAGGGCTGAACACTGAAGCTTTCTTT. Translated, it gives CASTRTGLNTEAFF.

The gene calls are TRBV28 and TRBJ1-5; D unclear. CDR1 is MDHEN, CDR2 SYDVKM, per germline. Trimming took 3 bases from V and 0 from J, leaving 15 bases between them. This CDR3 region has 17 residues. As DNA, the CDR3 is TGTGCCAGCAGTTTCCCCTTTATACGGTTTAGCAATCAGCCCCAGCATTTT. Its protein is CASSFPFIRFSNQPQHF.

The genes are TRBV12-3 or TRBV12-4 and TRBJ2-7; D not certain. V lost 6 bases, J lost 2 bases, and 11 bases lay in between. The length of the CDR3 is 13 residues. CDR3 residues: CASSPGLPYEQYF. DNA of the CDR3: TGTGCCAGCAGCCCGGGTCTCCCCTACGAGCAGTACTTC.

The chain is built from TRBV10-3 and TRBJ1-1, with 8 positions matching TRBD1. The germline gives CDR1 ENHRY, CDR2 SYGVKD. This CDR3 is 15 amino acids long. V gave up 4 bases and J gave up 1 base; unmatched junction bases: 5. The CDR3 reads CAISGTQGANTEAFF. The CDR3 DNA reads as TGTGCCATCAGTGGGACGCAGGGGGCGAACACTGAAGCTTTCTTT.

The CDR3 region has the DNA TGTGCCAGCAGCCCTGGGATCGGGACCTACGAGCAGTACTTC. Residues: CASSPGIGTYEQYF. The V call is TRBV9, the J call TRBJ2-7, with a possible D match to TRBD2 (5 bases). The CDR3 totals 14 residues. Germline lookup yields CDR1 SGDLS and CDR2 YYNGEE. Trimming cost V 4 bases and J 2 bases, with 13 bases left between them. Using reference TRBV9 and TRBJ2-7 for the parts outside the CDR3, the full variable domain is DSGVTQTPKHLITATGQRVTLRCSPRSGDLSVYWYQQSLDQGLQFLIQYYNGEERAKGNILERFSAQQFPDLHSELNLSSLELGDSALYFCASSPGIGTYEQYFGPGTRLTVT.

CDR3 sequence: CASSSNLGWGQLSQQYF. The CDR3 DNA follows: TGTGCCAGCAGTTCAAATTTGGGGTGGGGACAACTAAGTCAGCAGTACTTC. The rearrangement links TRBV7-2 to TRBJ2-7, with D tentatively TRBD1 (6 bases). V lost 6 bases to trimming and J lost 8 bases, with 29 bases between them. Germline CDR1 SGHTA, CDR2 FQGNSA. CDR3 length: 17 amino acids.

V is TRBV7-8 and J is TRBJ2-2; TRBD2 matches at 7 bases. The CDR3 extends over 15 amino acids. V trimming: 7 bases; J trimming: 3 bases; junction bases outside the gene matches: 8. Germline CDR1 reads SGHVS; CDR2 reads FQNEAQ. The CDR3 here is CASTQRGPYTGELFF. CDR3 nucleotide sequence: TGTGCCAGCACTCAGCGGGGACCCTACACCGGGGAGCTGTTTTTT.

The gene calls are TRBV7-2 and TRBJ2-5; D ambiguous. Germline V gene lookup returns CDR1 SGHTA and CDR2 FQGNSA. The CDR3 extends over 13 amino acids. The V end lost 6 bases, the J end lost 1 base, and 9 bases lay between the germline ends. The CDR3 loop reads CASSPGFQETQYF. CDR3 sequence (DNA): TGTGCCAGCAGTCCGGGTTTCCAAGAGACCCAGTACTTC.

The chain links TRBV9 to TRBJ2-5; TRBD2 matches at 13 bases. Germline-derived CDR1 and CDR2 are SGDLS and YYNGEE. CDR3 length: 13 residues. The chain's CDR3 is CYGLAGVGETQYF. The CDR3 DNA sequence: TGTTACGGACTAGCGGGAGTTGGGGAGACCCAGTACTTC. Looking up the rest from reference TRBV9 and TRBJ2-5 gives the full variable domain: DSGVTQTPKHLITATGQRVTLRCSPRSGDLSVYWYQQSLDQGLQFLIQYYNGEERAKGNILERFSAQQFPDLHSELNLSSLELGDSALYFCYGLAGVGETQYFGPGTRLLVL.

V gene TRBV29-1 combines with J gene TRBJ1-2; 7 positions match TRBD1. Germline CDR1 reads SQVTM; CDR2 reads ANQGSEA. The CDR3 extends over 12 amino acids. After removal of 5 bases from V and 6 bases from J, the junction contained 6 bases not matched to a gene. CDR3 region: CSVNTGVNGYTF. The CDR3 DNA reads TGCAGCGTTAATACAGGGGTCAATGGCTACACCTTC.

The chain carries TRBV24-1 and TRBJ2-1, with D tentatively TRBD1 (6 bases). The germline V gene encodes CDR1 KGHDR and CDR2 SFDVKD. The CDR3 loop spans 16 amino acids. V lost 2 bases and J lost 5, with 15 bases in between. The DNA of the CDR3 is TGTGCCACCAGTGATTCCCCGGGACACCAAAACAATGAGCAGTTCTTC. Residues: CATSDSPGHQNNEQFF.

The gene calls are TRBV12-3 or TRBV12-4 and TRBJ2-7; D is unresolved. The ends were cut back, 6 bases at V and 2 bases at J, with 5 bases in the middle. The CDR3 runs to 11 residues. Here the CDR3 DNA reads TGTGCCAGCAGCCGGGCCTACGAGCAGTACTTC. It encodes CASSRAYEQYF.

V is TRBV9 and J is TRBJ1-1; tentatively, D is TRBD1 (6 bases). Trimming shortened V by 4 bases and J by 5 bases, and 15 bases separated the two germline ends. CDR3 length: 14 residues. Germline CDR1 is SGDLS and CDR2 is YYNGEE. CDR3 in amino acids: CASSPGGGRTEAFF. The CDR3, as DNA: TGTGCCAGCAGCCCCGGGGGGGGCAGAACTGAAGCTTTCTTT.